This TCR beta chain was identified in a study of T cells in localized non-small cell lung cancer. The study's findings and limits: Because researchers sequenced only one region of the tumor, heterogeneity is still possible. With higher T cell density in blood came longer overall survival.

V lost 2 bases and J 2 bases, leaving 9 bases between the germline ends. The germline V gene has CDR1 SGHDN and CDR2 FVKESK. The CDR3 extends over 15 amino acids. Worth noting for this clone: Its target is unknown.

Clones were sequenced by immunoSEQ multiplex PCR, and TCRdb holds only the in-frame ones, with some missing. The table includes tens of thousands of clones, more than 75% detected once. This chain connects TRBV14 to TRBJ2-2; D may be TRBD1 (6 bases). The origin of this receptor is a woman between 35 and 75 years old with stage I squamous cell lung carcinoma. The material sequenced was peripheral blood, taken before any cancer treatment. Written as DNA, the CDR3 is TGTGCCAGCAGCCAATACAGGGTTAACACCGGGGAGCTGTTTTTT. Amino acids: CASSQYRVNTGELFF.